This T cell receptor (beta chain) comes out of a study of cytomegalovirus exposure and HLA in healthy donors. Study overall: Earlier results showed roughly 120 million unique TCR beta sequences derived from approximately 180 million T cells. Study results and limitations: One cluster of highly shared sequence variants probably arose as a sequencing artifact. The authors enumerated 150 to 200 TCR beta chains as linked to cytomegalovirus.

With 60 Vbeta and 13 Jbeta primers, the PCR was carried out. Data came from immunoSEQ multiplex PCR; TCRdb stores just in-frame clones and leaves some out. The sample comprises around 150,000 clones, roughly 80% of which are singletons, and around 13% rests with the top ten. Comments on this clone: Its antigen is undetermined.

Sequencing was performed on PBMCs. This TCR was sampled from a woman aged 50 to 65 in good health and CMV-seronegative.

The CDR3: CSVENGVNYGYTF. The DNA for the CDR3 is TGCAGCGTTGAGAACGGAGTTAACTATGGCTACACCTTC. This chain connects TRBV29-1 to TRBJ1-2; D is unclear. This CDR3 contains 13 residues. The V end was cut by 3 bases, the J end by 1 base, with 9 bases between. The germline gives CDR1 SQVTM, CDR2 ANQGSEA.